This T cell receptor beta chain came from a study of T-cell reconstitution after alpha-beta-depleted transplantation in children. Study results and caveats: Reportedly, roughly two months post-transplant, alpha-beta T cells arose from several hundred expanded graft clones. Fresh T-cell production supplied most of the T-cell counts and diversity seen one year after transplant. Some patients owed their high day-60 TCRbeta diversity to surviving recipient T cells and thymic progenitors.

A library of TCRbeta sequences, prepared with unique molecular identifiers, was generated. TCRdb itself ran the PCR reads through MiXCR, one entry per CDR3 protein. The table records approximately 800,000 distinct CDR3 sequences, around 17% of them present only once. Germline V CDR1 and CDR2: SGHTA, FQGTGA. The CDR3 is 15 residues long. The V end lost 6 bases, the J end lost 0 bases, and 11 bases lay between the germline ends. Comment on this clonotype: What it binds is unknown.

The clonotype comes from a male patient younger than 18 who had a stem cell transplant for acute lymphoblastic leukemia, so the T cells may come from the graft donor. Material: PBMCs, mostly from graft donor cells, obtained 360 days after TCRalphabeta/CD19-depleted stem cell transplant. The chain recombines TRBV7-3 with TRBJ2-2, with D perhaps matching TRBD1 (6 bases). Here the CDR3 DNA reads TGTGCCAGCAGTCGCGGACAGACGAACACCGGGGAGCTGTTTTTT. Translating it yields CASSRGQTNTGELFF.